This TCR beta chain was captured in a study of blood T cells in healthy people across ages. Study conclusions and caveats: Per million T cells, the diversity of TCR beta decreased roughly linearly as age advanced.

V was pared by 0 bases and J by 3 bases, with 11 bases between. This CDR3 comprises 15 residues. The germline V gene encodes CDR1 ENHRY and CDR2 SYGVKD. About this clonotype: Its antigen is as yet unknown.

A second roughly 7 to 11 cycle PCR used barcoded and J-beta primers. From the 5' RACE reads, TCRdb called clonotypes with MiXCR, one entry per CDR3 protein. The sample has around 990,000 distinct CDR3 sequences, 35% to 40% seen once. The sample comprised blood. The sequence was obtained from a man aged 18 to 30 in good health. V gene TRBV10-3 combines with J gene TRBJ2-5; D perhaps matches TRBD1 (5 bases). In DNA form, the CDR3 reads TGTGCCATCAGTGAGTCGCACAGGAAAAAAGAGACCCAGTACTTC. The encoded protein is CAISESHRKKETQYF.